The next 9 T cell receptor beta chains were all read from a single sample in a study of regulatory T cells in long-lasting Graves disease. Time point defined: persistent/refractory GD, antithyroid drugs over 5 years with positive TRAb. PBMC RNA served as the TCR library source. Both iRepertoire HTBI primers and Arm-PCR of CDR3 regions were used to build the TCR beta libraries. TCRdb redid the calling of the multiplex PCR reads with MiXCR, one entry per CDR3 protein. The sample shows about 430,000 distinct CDR3 sequences, roughly 23% of them seen only once. Sample: peripheral blood mononuclear cells (PBMCs), taken when the disease was refractory, from a patient treated with antithyroid drugs. The source of these receptors is a female donor with Graves disease.

V usage is TRBV4-1 and J usage is TRBJ2-7; 10 bases fit TRBD2. With 1 base clipped from V and 3 bases from J, the junction kept 6 bases outside the gene matches. This CDR3 comprises 16 residues. The germline gives CDR1 MGHRA, CDR2 YSYEKL. CDR3 nucleotides: TGCGCCAGCAGCCAAGGCTCTAGCGGGAGTTTCTACGAGCAGTACTTC. The encoded protein is CASSQGSSGSFYEQYF.

This clonotype has at least ten counts. The chain combines TRBV28 with TRBJ1-5; D is uncertain. This CDR3 has 14 residues. The germline V and J ends were trimmed by 2 bases and 5 bases, with 10 bases remaining between them. Germline V gene lookup returns CDR1 MDHEN and CDR2 SYDVKM. CDR3 coding DNA: TGTGCCAGCAGTTTAGCCAGCGCCTATCAGCCCCAGCATTTT. Residues: CASSLASAYQPQHF.

This clonotype was found many times. The CDR3 DNA sequence: TGTGCCAGCAGTGTGGCTAGCGGGAGGGCCCCCGGGGAGCTGTTTTTT. This encodes CASSVASGRAPGELFF. V gene TRBV2 combines with J gene TRBJ2-2; 12 bases are a match to TRBD2. The V gene end was trimmed by 4 bases and the J gene end by 6 bases; junction bases not matched to a gene: 6. The CDR3 totals 16 residues. Germline V CDR1 and CDR2: SNHLY, FYNNEI.

This clonotype was seen many times. V gene TRBV7-2 combines with J gene TRBJ2-5; weak D call: TRBD2 (5 bases). This CDR3 has 14 amino acids. CDR1 SGHTA and CDR2 FQGNSA come from the germline V gene. The ends were cut back, 3 bases at V and 1 base at J, with 9 bases in the middle. The CDR3 region has the DNA TGTGCCAGCAGCTTCCAAACTAGCCAAGAGACCCAGTACTTC. Translation gives CASSFQTSQETQYF.

This clonotype came up once. The chain carries TRBV10-3 and TRBJ1-5, with D possibly matching TRBD1 (5 bases). Germline CDR1 ENHRY, CDR2 SYGVKD. The CDR3 is 15 residues long. The V end was cut by 0 bases, the J end by 5 bases, with 11 bases between. The CDR3 region is CAISESSGTDQPQHF. CDR3 DNA: TGTGCCATCAGTGAGTCGTCAGGGACCGATCAGCCCCAGCATTTT.

The genes are TRBV27 and TRBJ2-7; 7 bases are shared with TRBD2. J lost 0 bases, V lost 2 bases, and 4 bases had no gene match. This CDR3 is built from 15 residues. The germline V gene has CDR1 MNHEY and CDR2 SMNVEV (reference sequence). As DNA, the CDR3 is TGTGCCAGCAGTTTAAGCGGGAAGAGCTCCTACGAGCAGTACTTC. Translation gives CASSLSGKSSYEQYF.

The table lists this clonotype with a few counts. V gene TRBV27 combines with J gene TRBJ2-1; a possible D gene is TRBD1 (5 bases). Trimming pared 3 bases from V and 3 bases from J, leaving 6 bases between. The length of the CDR3 is 13 residues. Germline V gene lookup returns CDR1 MNHEY and CDR2 SMNVEV (reference sequence). This chain's CDR3 is CASSFQGYNEQFF. The CDR3 nucleotides are TGTGCCAGCAGTTTTCAGGGCTACAATGAGCAGTTCTTC.

This clonotype was seen only a few times. The chain carries TRBV6-1 and TRBJ2-7, with D possibly matching TRBD1 (5 bases). Germline CDR1 MNHNS, CDR2 SASEGT. The CDR3 is 14 amino acids. The germline V and J ends were trimmed by 5 bases and 3 bases, with 14 bases remaining between them. The DNA of the CDR3 is TGTGCCAGCAGTCACCTAGGGGTCAACTACGAGCAGTACTTC. Its translation: CASSHLGVNYEQYF.

The chain couples TRBV5-5 to TRBJ2-5; TRBD2 matches 8 bases. This CDR3 spans 14 amino acids. Germline CDR1 SGHKS, CDR2 YYEKEE (reference sequence). Losses at the gene ends were 3 bases for V and 7 bases for J; bases not matched to a gene: 8. The CDR3 reads CASSYSGSPGTQYF. In nucleotides, the CDR3 is TGTGCCAGCAGCTACAGCGGGAGCCCCGGGACCCAGTACTTC.